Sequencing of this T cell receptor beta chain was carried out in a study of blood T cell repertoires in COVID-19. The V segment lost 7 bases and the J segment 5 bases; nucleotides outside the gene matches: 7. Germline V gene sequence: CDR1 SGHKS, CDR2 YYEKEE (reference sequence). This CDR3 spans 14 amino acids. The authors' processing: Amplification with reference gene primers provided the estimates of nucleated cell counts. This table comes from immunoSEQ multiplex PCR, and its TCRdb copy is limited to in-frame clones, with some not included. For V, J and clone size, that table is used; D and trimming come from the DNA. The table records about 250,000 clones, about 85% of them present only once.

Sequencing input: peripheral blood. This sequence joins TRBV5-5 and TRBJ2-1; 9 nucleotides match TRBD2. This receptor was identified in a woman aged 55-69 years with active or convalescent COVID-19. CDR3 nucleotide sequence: TGTGCCAGCGGTCGACTAGCGGTGGACAATGAGCAGTTCTTC. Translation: CASGRLAVDNEQFF.